This T cell receptor beta chain derives from a study of T cell changes during pregnancy in multiple sclerosis (dated 2019 in TCRdb). For the wider study: In women with multiple sclerosis, the researchers looked at how the T cell repertoire shifted as pregnancy progressed.

As to this clone: It has no known antigen specificity. Base qualities are not provided; no much larger clone lies one nucleotide away.

From its cysteine to its phenylalanine, the CDR3 spans 14 amino acids. The CDR3 DNA has 42 bases and is translated from base 1. Trimming leaves V shorter by 5 bases and J shorter by 5 bases, with the junction holding 1 base beyond the gene matches. The germline V gene (reference sequence) provides CDR1 LNHDA and CDR2 SQIVND. Libraries were constructed by the immunoSEQ multiplex PCR assay. Here the immuneACCESS table is served through TCRdb, limited to in-frame sequences with V and J called. Missing clones are a known gap in these copies; in checked studies unresolved V genes cover under half, and the rest lacks a known reason. Present in this sample are tens of thousands of clones, about 95% of which were seen just once. Clones ranked in the top ten supply 2% to 2.5% of the sample.

The origin of this receptor is a female donor with multiple sclerosis, enrolled in a pregnancy study. The rearranged segments are TRBV19 and TRBJ2-1; 12 bases in between match TRBD2. Sequencing used peripheral blood, obtained in the third trimester of pregnancy. The DNA sequence follows: TGTGCCAGTAGTCTAGCGGGGGGGAACAATGAGCAGTTCTTC. Its protein product is CASSLAGGNNEQFF.